This TCR beta chain came from a study of early T cells in non-severe SARS-CoV-2 infection. In the study overall: Sequencing of unsorted whole blood was done on bulk RNA, leaving chains unpaired. Study-level results: Sequences matched to VDJdb favored anti-spike CD8 responses, while private and CD4 specificities were missed.

This clonotype came up a few times. Antigen: not known. This CDR3 is built from 14 residues. The germline gives CDR1 MNHEY, CDR2 SVGEGT. The V end lost 11 bases, the J end lost 0 bases, and 16 bases lay between the germline ends. Attachment of unique molecular identifiers was made to individual cDNA molecules. One entry per CDR3 protein results from TCRdb running MiXCR on the 5' RACE reads. This sample carries 70,000 to 90,000 distinct CDR3 sequences, roughly 12% of them seen once, and the ten largest clones take about 4.8%. The J gene is TRBJ1-2, the V gene TRBV6-2 or TRBV6-3, with D unclear. This receptor was identified in an adult who was a healthcare worker with PCR-confirmed SARS-CoV-2 infection or an uninfected control (not recorded which). The sequencing input was whole blood. CDR3 protein: CAARFGAANYGYTF. The CDR3 coding sequence is TGTGCCGCCCGCTTTGGCGCCGCTAACTATGGCTACACCTTC.